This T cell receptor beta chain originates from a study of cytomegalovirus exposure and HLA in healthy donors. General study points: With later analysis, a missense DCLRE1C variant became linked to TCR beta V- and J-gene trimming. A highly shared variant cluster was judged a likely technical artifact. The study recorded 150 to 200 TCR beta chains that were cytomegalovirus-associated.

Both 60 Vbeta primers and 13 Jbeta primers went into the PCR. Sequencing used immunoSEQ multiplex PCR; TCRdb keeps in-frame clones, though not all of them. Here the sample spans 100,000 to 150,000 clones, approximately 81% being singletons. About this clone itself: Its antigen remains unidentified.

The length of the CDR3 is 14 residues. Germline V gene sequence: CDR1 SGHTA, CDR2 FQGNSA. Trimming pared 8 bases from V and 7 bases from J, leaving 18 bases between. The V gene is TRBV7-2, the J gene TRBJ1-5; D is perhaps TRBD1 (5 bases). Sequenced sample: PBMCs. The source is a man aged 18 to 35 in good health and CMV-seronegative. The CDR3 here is CASCPAGLGQPQHF. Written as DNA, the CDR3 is TGTGCCAGCTGCCCAGCAGGGCTGGGGCAGCCCCAGCATTTT.